This TCR beta chain derives from a study of beta chain features in type 1 diabetes (dated by TCRdb to between 2017 and 2018). For context, the study as a whole: Mean age, gender distribution, total cell number and subset yield were not different between patients and healthy donors. A total of over 90,000,000 sorted cells were examined across all samples, and a strong correlation was observed between cell number per subset and RNA yield. In the study, recently diagnosed type 1 diabetes patients and matched healthy donors were compared on the TCRB repertoires of their sorted circulating CD4+ T cell subsets. Regulatory and stem cell-like memory subsets were obtained from only 8 patients and roughly 8 healthy donors, while naive and central memory subsets were obtained from all 28 donors. Study-wide conclusions, independent of this receptor: Because cDNA was sequenced instead of genomic DNA, highly expressing activated cells could be over-represented, though the groups showed no difference in activation or CD3 levels. The naive, central memory and regulatory TCRB repertoires appeared to resemble one another more closely among patients than among healthy donors. Type 1 diabetes patients showed a moderate but significant shortening of TCRB CDR3 length in all four CD4+ subsets. At VDJ recombination sites, patients with type 1 diabetes made fewer insertions and deleted more nucleotides, a pattern implying thymic rearrangement abnormalities. Shorter templates might be favored by PCR, yet because patient and control samples were amplified and corrected together, any such skew would affect both groups equally. Because the HLA sub-analyses included only small numbers of individuals, any influence of HLA type on TCRB rearrangement was left unresolved.

The entire isolated RNA was reverse transcribed using the High Capacity cDNA Reverse Transcription Kit, and thus expressed TCRB transcripts were sequenced. Naive, central memory and regulatory T cell samples underwent deep immunoSEQ sequencing, averaging roughly 3.4 million total reads per sample. Sorted cells were lysed in RLT buffer, and RNA was extracted using DNase-treated RNeasy Micro or Mini kits according to cell number. To prevent cross-contamination, every cell subset was processed on its own, while patient and healthy donor samples were processed together. The immunoSEQ multiplex PCR was used to amplify TCRB sequences from cDNA, yielding 87-bp fragments that span the CDR3 region. Sequencing of the amplicons was performed on the Illumina HiSeq platform. Turning to the authors' computational methods: Synthetic template baselines were used to correct PCR bias computationally, reads within Hamming distance 2 were collapsed together, and singletons that could not be merged were discarded. Reads were aligned to IMGT to assign V, D and J genes, CDR3 length, and insertions or deletions at six rearrangement sites. Within each subset, clonotype counts were normalized to sorted cell number, and only after that were true diversity and Gini coefficients computed with the tcR R package. The overlap coefficient, calculated on TCRB nucleotide sequences, was used to measure repertoire sharing. Out-of-frame TCRB sequences from naive cells were analyzed as a proxy for the pre-selection repertoire. TCRdb re-hosts the immuneACCESS table, in-frame sequences only. Its copies lack some clones; in the studies checked, an unresolved V gene accounts for under half of them, and the cause for the rest is not known. That table furnishes V, J and clone size, whereas the DNA furnished D and trimming. This sample holds 330,000 or so clones; around 19% were observed only once. 0.035% to 0.05% of the sample is taken by the ten largest.

Each donor gave one peripheral blood draw, averaging around 120 mL, which was collected into heparinised tubes. Naive, central memory, regulatory and stem cell-like memory CD4+ T cells were sorted on a BD FACSAria II using a panel including CD45RO, CCR7, CD25, CD127, CD95 and CD27. Purity was above 95% for every sorted population. PBMCs were separated immediately by Lymphoprep density gradient centrifugation and were stained directly, without being cultured. To minimize batch effects, samples were stained and sorted in pairs, one healthy donor with one patient per experiment. Note on this clone: Its antigen remains undetermined. Nothing much larger sits one base from this clone, and base qualities are not available.

This TCR was sampled from a woman younger than 35 in good health. The sequencing input was naive CD4+ T cells from blood. According to the study, the label for this sample's cell subset or site signals: true naive CD4+ T cells.

The nucleotide sequence is TGCGCCAGCAGGCGTTCGGCAGGGGATACGCAGTATTTT. Its protein reads: CASRRSAGDTQYF. Here the chain combines TRBV4-1 and TRBJ2-3; tentative D gene TRBD1, with 5 bases matching. The CDR3 sequence holds 13 residues, the cysteine and phenylalanine included. Here the CDR3 DNA is all that survives: 39 bases in frame from base 1. For CDR1 and CDR2, the germline V gene lists MGHRA and YSYEKL. V drops 6 bases and J drops 6 bases, leaving 13 bases in between.